This T cell receptor beta chain was captured in a study of blood T cell repertoires in COVID-19. Study-level background: COVID-19 samples from acute and convalescent phases originated in the United States, Italy and Spain. PBMCs, B-cell-depleted T cells, or T cells provided the cDNA or gDNA that made up the material.

As originally analysed: The assay estimated nucleated cells by amplifying reference gene primers. Clones were read by immunoSEQ multiplex PCR, and TCRdb kept only the in-frame ones, dropping some. D and trimming were read from the DNA, whereas the V and J calls and clone size are those reported in that table. The sample lists around 98,000 clones; approximately 82% were seen once. There are 14 residues in the CDR3. Germline V CDR1 and CDR2: SEHNR, FQNEAQ (reference sequence). V lost 2 bases to trimming and J lost 2 bases, with 9 bases between them. Concerning this clone itself: The identical CDR3 is also encoded by other nucleotide sequences in the sample.

The rearrangement links TRBV7-9 to TRBJ1-1; D perhaps matches TRBD1 (5 bases). This clonotype originated in a man aged 65 to 85 with active or convalescent COVID-19. Sequencing was carried out using peripheral blood. The DNA for the CDR3 is TGTGCCAGCAGCTTAACACAGGTCAACACTGAAGCTTTCTTT. Its translation is CASSLTQVNTEAFF.